This T cell receptor (beta chain) was identified in a study of CXCR3-negative and CXCR3-positive naive CD8 T cells. General observations from the study: Researchers report that CXCR3-positive naive cells carry more hydrophobic TRB CDR3s than CXCR3-negative naive cells. TRBV-TRBJ usage matched between naive CXCR3-negative and CXCR3-positive cells but not between memory cells.

In the case of this clonotype: Its specificity is unknown.

The libraries of TRB cDNA were prepared using 5' RACE with UMI labels. TCRdb reprocessed the 5' RACE reads; each CDR3 protein has one entry and no DNA is given. Its clone listing holds about 63,000 distinct CDR3 sequences. This CDR3 spans 17 amino acids. Germline assignment: CDR1 LGHNA and CDR2 YSLEER. Source material: naive CXCR3+ CD8+ T cells from blood. Described subset: CD45RO-CCR7+CD27+CD95- naive CD8+ T cells expressing CXCR3 (TNR3+). This TCR derives from a human donor in good health. Some clones in this sample may be carry-over from other donors' samples. The chain uses TRBV4-3 and TRBJ2-7; without DNA, the TCRdb call of TRBD1 cannot be checked. The CDR3 protein is CASSQDARQGLTYEQYF.